A single T cell receptor beta chain is shown here with its context. The antigen is undetermined. RNA was extracted with the RNeasy kit, and a quantity of roughly 0.5 to 1 ug was reverse transcribed using random hexamers. The authors amplified TCR beta CDR3 across 54 Vbeta and 13 Jbeta using immunoSEQ multiplex PCR. TCRdb called the immunoSEQ multiplex PCR reads again in MiXCR, with one record for every CDR3 protein. The sample has some 180,000 distinct CDR3 sequences; roughly 91% are singletons. This sample stems from a study of CD8 T cells in Susac syndrome. Study results and limitations: CD4+ T cell repertoires in Susac syndrome lacked clonal expansion.

Germline V CDR1 and CDR2: SEHNR, FQNEAQ (reference sequence). The CDR3 has 15 residues. The V end lost 2 bases, the J end lost 0 bases, and 7 bases lay between the germline ends. The sequence came from a human donor with Susac syndrome. This rearrangement joins TRBV7-9 to TRBJ2-2; D is ambiguous. The source material was CD4+ T cells from PBMCs. CDR3 DNA sequence: TGTGCCAGCAGCTTATGGCCCGCGAACACCGGGGAGCTGTTTTTT. Translation gives CASSLWPANTGELFF. The variable domain in full, with the rest retrieved from reference TRBV7-9 and TRBJ2-2, is DTGVSQNPRHKITKRGQNVTFRCDPISEHNRLYWYRQTLGQGPEFLTYFQNEAQLEKSRLLSDRFSAERPKGSFSTLEIQRTEQGDSAMYLCASSLWPANTGELFFGEGSRLTVL.